Included here is one T cell receptor beta chain sequence, with context. This entry is derived from a study of technical replicates of blood from a few donors. TCRdb keeps only in-frame clones here, not all; method: immunoSEQ multiplex PCR. This table holds 75,000 to 90,000 clones, over 90% found once. V gave up 2 bases and J gave up 3 bases, with 7 bases separating them. The germline gives CDR1 MNHEY, CDR2 SVGAGI. CDR3 size: 13 residues. The sample comprised T cells isolated from PBMCs. The origin of this receptor is a human donor in good health. This sequence joins TRBV6-5 and TRBJ2-5, with D possibly matching TRBD2 (5 bases). The CDR3 nucleotides are TGTGCCAGCAGTTACGGGAGAAAAGAGACCCAGTACTTC. Its translation is CASSYGRKETQYF.